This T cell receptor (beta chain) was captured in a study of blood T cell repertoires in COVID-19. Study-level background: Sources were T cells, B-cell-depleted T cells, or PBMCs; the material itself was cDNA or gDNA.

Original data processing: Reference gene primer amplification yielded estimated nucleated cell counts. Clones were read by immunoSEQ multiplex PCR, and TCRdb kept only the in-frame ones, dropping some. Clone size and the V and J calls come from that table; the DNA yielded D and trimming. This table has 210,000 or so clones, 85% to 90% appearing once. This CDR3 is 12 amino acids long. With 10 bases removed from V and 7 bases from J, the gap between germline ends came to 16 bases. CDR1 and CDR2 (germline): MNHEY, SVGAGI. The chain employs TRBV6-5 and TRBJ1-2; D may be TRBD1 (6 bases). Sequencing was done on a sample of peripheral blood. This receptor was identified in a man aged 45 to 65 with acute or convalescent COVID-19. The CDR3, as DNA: TGTGCCATAAACAGGGACCCTCCTGGCTACACCTTC. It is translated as CAINRDPPGYTF.